One sample yielded the 7 T cell receptor beta chains listed below, sequenced in a study of blood T cell repertoires in COVID-19. Here immunoSEQ multiplex PCR was the method, and the copy in TCRdb shows in-frame clones only, minus some. The table has over 250,000 clones, about 87% seen once; the top ten hold approximately 5.3%. Sequences were obtained from PBMCs or T cells enriched from blood (not recorded which). The receptors derive from a woman in her 30s who had recovered from COVID-19.

The genes are TRBV3-1 (or the pseudogene TRBV3-2) and TRBJ1-2, with D unresolved. The CDR3 totals 16 residues. V was trimmed by 1 base and J by 5 bases, leaving 17 bases between them. Germline values: CDR1 LGHDT, CDR2 YNNKEL (reference sequence). In DNA, the CDR3 is TGTGCCAGCAGCCAAGTAAGTTCGGGTCAGCTGTATGGCTACACCTTC. Translating it yields CASSQVSSGQLYGYTF.

The chain combines TRBV10-3 with TRBJ1-2; 7 positions match TRBD1. Germline CDR1 ENHRY, CDR2 SYGVKD. J gave up 3 bases and V 0 bases, and 4 bases lay outside the gene matches. This CDR3 has 15 residues. This chain's CDR3 is CAISESRTGDYGYTF. The CDR3 coding sequence is TGTGCCATCAGTGAGTCAAGGACAGGTGACTATGGCTACACCTTC.

V and J are TRBV11-2 and TRBJ1-3; D is perhaps TRBD1 (6 bases). The CDR3 consists of 14 residues. Germline values: CDR1 SGHAT, CDR2 FQNNGV. V was pared by 4 bases and J by 1 base, with 8 bases between. Here the CDR3 DNA reads TGTGCCAGCAGCTACGGACAGTCTGGAAACACCATATATTTT. It codes for CASSYGQSGNTIYF.

V is TRBV11-2 and J is TRBJ1-1, with 9 bases lining up with TRBD1. Per germline, CDR1 SGHAT and CDR2 FQNNGV. Losses at the gene ends were 1 base for V and 10 bases for J; bases not matched to a gene: 4. CDR3 size: 13 residues. This chain's CDR3 is CASSLGLQGAAFF. DNA of the CDR3: TGTGCCAGCAGCTTAGGACTACAGGGGGCAGCTTTCTTT.

The chain combines TRBV19 with TRBJ1-1; 8 bases are a match to TRBD1. This CDR3 is built from 12 residues. Germline V gene lookup returns CDR1 LNHDA and CDR2 SQIVND (reference sequence). CDR3: CVTTGDHTEAFF. In DNA, the CDR3 is TGTGTCACGACAGGGGATCACACTGAAGCTTTCTTT.

Concerning this clone itself: A read error may account for a junction end that differs from germline. The chain has TRBV7-2 and TRBJ2-3; possibly TRBD2 for D (5 bases). The CDR3 loop spans 14 amino acids. Germline CDR1 SGHTA, CDR2 FQGNSA. The CDR3 loop reads CASSLAASRDTQYF. CDR3 coding DNA: TGTGCCAGCAGCTTAGCGGCTAGCAGAGATACGCAGTATTTT.

Here the CDR3 DNA reads TGTGCCAGCAGTTGGGACAGAAGTGAGCAGTTCTTC. Encoded protein: CASSWDRSEQFF. The rearrangement links TRBV28 to TRBJ2-1; 7 bases are a match to TRBD1. The ends lost 4 bases at V and 9 bases at J; junction bases unmatched: 3. Germline CDR1 is MDHEN and CDR2 is SYDVKM. The CDR3 contains 12 residues. Variable domain in full (rest from reference TRBV28 and TRBJ2-1): DVKVTQSSRYLVKRTGEKVFLECVQDMDHENMFWYRQDPGLGLRLIYFSYDVKMKEKGDIPEGYSVSREKKERFSLILESASTNQTSMYLCASSWDRSEQFFGPGTRLTVL.